This T cell receptor (beta chain) was retrieved from a study of early T cells in non-severe SARS-CoV-2 infection. About the research overall: Whole-blood bulk RNA, unsorted, was sequenced, and chains were unpaired.

Per the germline V gene, CDR1 is SGHRS and CDR2 is YFSETQ. With 0 bases removed from V and 1 base from J, the gap between germline ends came to 14 bases. CDR3 length: 16 residues. This clonotype was counted at least ten times. The antigen is undetermined. As part of library construction, unique molecular identifiers were attached to individual cDNA molecules. Each CDR3 protein is one row after TCRdb ran MiXCR on the 5' RACE reads. This table has fewer than 45,000 distinct CDR3 sequences, 5.5% to 6.5% appearing once. Study findings and constraints: Anti-spike CD8 responses were favored in VDJdb matching, and private and CD4 specificities were missed.

The material sequenced was whole blood. V gene TRBV5-1 combines with J gene TRBJ2-7; perhaps TRBD1 as D (5 bases). The receptor comes from an adult who was a healthcare worker with PCR-confirmed SARS-CoV-2 infection or an uninfected control (not recorded which). The CDR3 is CASSLGPEGASYEQYF. CDR3 DNA: TGCGCCAGCAGCTTGGGCCCTGAAGGGGCTTCCTACGAGCAGTACTTC. The full variable domain, with the rest looked up from reference TRBV5-1 and TRBJ2-7, is KAGVTQTPRYLIKTRGQQVTLSCSPISGHRSVSWYQQTPGQGLQFLFEYFSETQRNKGNFPGRFSGRQFSNSRSEMNVSTLELGDSALYLCASSLGPEGASYEQYFGPGTRLTVT.